This T cell receptor beta chain was profiled in a study of tumor and adjacent non-tumor tissue in lung cancer. Study-wide background: Aged roughly 31 to 80 years, patients included roughly eleven men and a few women with stage I to III disease. Whole-study findings and limits: Normal lung showed higher cumulative top 100 clone frequency than tumor. TCR diversity was significantly greater in tumor than normal lung tissue.

Germline-derived CDR1 and CDR2 are MGHRA and YSYEKL. Trimming cost V 5 bases and J 8 bases; bases outside gene matches: 7. The CDR3 has 15 amino acids. Three rounds of nested PCR, following a modified ARM-PCR protocol, produced the TCRbeta library. TCRdb fed the multiplex PCR reads into MiXCR, producing one record per CDR3 protein. Counted here are about 120,000 distinct CDR3 sequences, about 66% occurring once; the ten biggest clones make up roughly 13%. This clonotype was counted ten times or more. What it recognizes is unknown. The template was RNA from unsorted bulk tissue. Between August and November 2014, newly diagnosed, chemotherapy-naive lung cancer patients underwent thoracic surgery in China.

The sample was lung tumor tissue. The clonotype was recovered from a man in his thirties or forties with non-small cell lung cancer. The V call is TRBV4-1, the J call TRBJ1-6; TRBD1 matches at 9 bases. The CDR3 reads CASSNRDRAYSPLHF. The CDR3 region has the DNA TGCGCCAGCAGCAACCGGGACAGGGCGTATTCACCCCTCCACTTT.